The 10 T cell receptor beta chains presented below share a single source sample, sequenced in a study of blood T cell repertoires in COVID-19. Clones were read by immunoSEQ multiplex PCR, and TCRdb kept only the in-frame ones, dropping some. The top ten clones hold 20% to 25% of a sample with 50,000 to 75,000 clones, over 75% of them seen once. The material sequenced was peripheral blood. The receptors shown here come from a man aged 80 or over with active or convalescent COVID-19.

The gene calls are TRBV3-1 (or the pseudogene TRBV3-2) and TRBJ2-2, with D possibly TRBD1 on 5 matching bases. The CDR3 covers 15 residues. V lost 4 bases to trimming and J lost 7 bases, with 16 bases between them. Looked up from germline, CDR1 is LGHDT and CDR2 is YNNKEL (reference sequence). The CDR3 region has the DNA TGTGCCAGCAGCCTAGGCGGTCTAGGGGTCGGGGAGCTGTTTTTT. It specifies CASSLGGLGVGELFF.

The chain links TRBV19 to TRBJ1-2; 9 bases are a match to TRBD1. Trimming cost V 6 bases and J 2 bases; bases outside gene matches: 13. From germline, CDR1 is LNHDA and CDR2 SQIVND (reference sequence). The CDR3 spans 17 residues. CDR3 nucleotides: TGTGCCAGTAGAGGGGGCGCGACAGGGGGTATGAACTATGGCTACACCTTC. Encoded protein: CASRGGATGGMNYGYTF.

This clone was detected once. The V call is TRBV27, the J call TRBJ1-6; 8 nucleotides align to TRBD1. The CDR3 has 16 residues. Germline V CDR1 and CDR2: MNHEY, SMNVEV (reference sequence). J gave up 9 bases and V 2 bases, and 9 bases lay outside the gene matches. As DNA, the CDR3 is TGTGCCAGCAGTTTACTAAGGACAGGGTTGTTTTCACCCCTCCACTTT. It yields the protein CASSLLRTGLFSPLHF.

J is TRBJ1-1 and V is TRBV3-1 (or the pseudogene TRBV3-2), with no clear D. This CDR3 region has 14 residues. With 3 bases removed from V and 1 base from J, the gap between germline ends came to 9 bases. CDR1 is LGHDT, CDR2 YNNKEL, per germline (reference sequence). CDR3 nucleotides: TGTGCCAGCAGCCAGGGTAACAGGAACACTGAAGCTTTCTTT. Translating gives CASSQGNRNTEAFF.

The rearrangement uses TRBV3-1 (or the pseudogene TRBV3-2) and TRBJ2-7; tentatively, D is TRBD2 (5 bases). Germline CDR1 and CDR2: LGHDT and YNNKEL (reference sequence). This CDR3 is built from 13 residues. Trimming took 1 base from V and 6 from J, leaving 10 bases between them. Written as DNA, the CDR3 is TGTGCCAGCAGCCAAGCCGGGGTTGGCGAGCAGTACTTC. It specifies CASSQAGVGEQYF.

A word on this clone: Within the sample, other DNA sequences also encode this same CDR3. V gene TRBV5-1 combines with J gene TRBJ2-1; weak D call: TRBD1 (5 bases). Germline V gives CDR1 SGHRS, CDR2 YFSETQ. The CDR3 has 14 residues. The V and J ends lost 0 bases and 4 bases respectively, with 8 bases between them. The CDR3 coding sequence is TGCGCCAGCAGCTTGGGGGGCGGATACAATGAGCAGTTCTTC. Amino acid sequence: CASSLGGGYNEQFF. The whole variable domain, remainder taken from reference TRBV5-1 and TRBJ2-1, is KAGVTQTPRYLIKTRGQQVTLSCSPISGHRSVSWYQQTPGQGLQFLFEYFSETQRNKGNFPGRFSGRQFSNSRSEMNVSTLELGDSALYLCASSLGGGYNEQFFGPGTRLTVL.

V gene TRBV6-5 combines with J gene TRBJ2-1, with 10 bases identical to TRBD2. Germline lookup yields CDR1 MNHEY and CDR2 SVGAGI. The CDR3 spans 15 residues. J lost 8 bases, V lost 7 bases, and 11 bases had no gene match. In DNA, the CDR3 is TGTGCCAGCACCCACGGGCTAGCGGGGGTTCATGAGCAGTTCTTC. Amino acid sequence: CASTHGLAGVHEQFF.

The rearrangement uses TRBV19 and TRBJ2-3; TRBD2 aligns across 8 bases. Germline values: CDR1 LNHDA, CDR2 SQIVND (reference sequence). Losses at the gene ends were 4 bases for V and 8 bases for J; bases not matched to a gene: 5. The CDR3 covers 13 residues. CDR3 nucleotide sequence: TGTGCCAGTAGTACATCCCGGGAGGGTACGCAGTATTTT. It encodes CASSTSREGTQYF.

This chain connects TRBV5-5 to TRBJ2-7; D possibly corresponds to TRBD2 (6 bases). With 2 bases removed from V and 0 bases from J, the gap between germline ends came to 15 bases. Looked up from germline, CDR1 is SGHKS and CDR2 is YYEKEE (reference sequence). The CDR3 is 16 residues long. The CDR3: CASSLRMDGSSYEQYF. The CDR3 nucleotides are TGTGCCAGCAGCTTAAGGATGGACGGGAGCTCCTACGAGCAGTACTTC.

The chain recombines TRBV7-2 with TRBJ2-7; a weak D match, TRBD1 (5 bases). Germline loops: CDR1 SGHTA, CDR2 FQGNSA. Trimming stripped 1 base from V and 0 bases from J, with 10 bases between. The CDR3 extends over 15 amino acids. This CDR3 is CASSLGWGLSYEQYF. The DNA of the CDR3 is TGTGCCAGCAGCTTAGGTTGGGGCCTCTCCTACGAGCAGTACTTC.